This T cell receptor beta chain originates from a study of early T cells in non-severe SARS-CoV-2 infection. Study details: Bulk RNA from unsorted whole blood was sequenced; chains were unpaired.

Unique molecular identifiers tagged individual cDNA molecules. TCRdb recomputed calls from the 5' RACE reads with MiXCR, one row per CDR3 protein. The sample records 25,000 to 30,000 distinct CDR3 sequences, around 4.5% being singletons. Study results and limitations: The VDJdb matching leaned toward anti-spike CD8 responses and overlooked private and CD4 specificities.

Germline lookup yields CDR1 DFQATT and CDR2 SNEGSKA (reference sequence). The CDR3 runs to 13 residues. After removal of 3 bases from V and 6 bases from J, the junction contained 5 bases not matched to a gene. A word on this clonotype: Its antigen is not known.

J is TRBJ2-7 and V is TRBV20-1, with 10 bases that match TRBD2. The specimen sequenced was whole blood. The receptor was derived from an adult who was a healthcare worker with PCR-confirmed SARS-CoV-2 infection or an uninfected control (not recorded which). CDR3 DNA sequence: TGCAGTGCTAGTTATATAGCGGGGGGCGAGCAGTACTTC. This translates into CSASYIAGGEQYF.